This T cell receptor (beta chain) was recovered during a study of blood T cell repertoires in COVID-19. Study summary: The cDNA or gDNA used as material had been derived from T cells, B-cell-depleted T cells, or PBMCs.

Participants were aged 18 to 89 years, lived in about 26 US areas, and enrolled virtually. Grouping used clinical history reported by participants in a survey and questionnaire. Libraries were prepared by immunoSEQ multiplex PCR; TCRdb keeps only in-frame clonotypes and omits some of them. This sample has some 200,000 clones, with roughly 84% found just once. The CDR3 covers 15 residues. The germline gives CDR1 LGHDT, CDR2 YNNKEL (reference sequence). The junction had 4 bases not matched to a gene; V was cut back by 4 bases and J by 3 bases. The sequence was collected from a man between 35 and 55 years old who had recovered from COVID-19. The rearrangement joins TRBV3-1 (or the pseudogene TRBV3-2) to TRBJ2-7, with 12 bases identical to TRBD2. The sample taken for sequencing was PBMCs or T cells enriched from blood (not recorded which). Written as DNA, the CDR3 is TGTGCCAGCAGCCTAGGACTAGCGGGGCTCTACGAGCAGTACTTC. It specifies CASSLGLAGLYEQYF.